The clone carrying this TCR beta chain was seen repeatedly, ten times or more. The entry originates in a study of T-cell memory formation after mild COVID-19. Looking at the study overall: Largely, the TCR clusters proved donor specific.

One entry per CDR3 protein, called by TCRdb with MiXCR from the 5' RACE reads. The sample consists of about 49,000 distinct CDR3 sequences, under 7.5% of them appearing once. The CDR3 runs to 17 residues. The trim removed 1 base at V and 8 bases at J, leaving 15 bases unmatched. In germline, CDR1 is SGDLS, CDR2 YYNGEE. The gene calls are TRBV9 and TRBJ2-1; 7 positions agree with TRBD1. Sequences were obtained from PBMCs or a T cell subset sorted from them (not recorded which). The sequence was obtained from a man aged 18 to 29 who had mild COVID-19 (a few samples of this study predate the infection). Cell type and time point are not known. CDR3 DNA: TGTGCCAGCAGCGTATACGACAGGGAAGAGCTTGGCGATGAGCAGTTCTTC. It translates to CASSVYDREELGDEQFF.